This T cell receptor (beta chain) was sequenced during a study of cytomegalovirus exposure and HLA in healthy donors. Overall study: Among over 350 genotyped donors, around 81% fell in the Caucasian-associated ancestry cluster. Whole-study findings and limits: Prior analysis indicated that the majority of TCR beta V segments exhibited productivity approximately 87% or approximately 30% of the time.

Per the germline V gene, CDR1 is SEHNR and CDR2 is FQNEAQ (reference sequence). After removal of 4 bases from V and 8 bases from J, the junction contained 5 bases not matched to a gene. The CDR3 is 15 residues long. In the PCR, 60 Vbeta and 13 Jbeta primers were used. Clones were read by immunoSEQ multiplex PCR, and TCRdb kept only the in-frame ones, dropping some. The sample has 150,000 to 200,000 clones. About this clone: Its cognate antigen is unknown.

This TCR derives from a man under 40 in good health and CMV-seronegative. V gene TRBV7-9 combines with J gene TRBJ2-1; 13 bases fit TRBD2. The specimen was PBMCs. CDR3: CASSYTSGRAHEQFF. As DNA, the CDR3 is TGTGCCAGCAGCTACACTAGCGGGAGGGCCCATGAGCAGTTCTTC.